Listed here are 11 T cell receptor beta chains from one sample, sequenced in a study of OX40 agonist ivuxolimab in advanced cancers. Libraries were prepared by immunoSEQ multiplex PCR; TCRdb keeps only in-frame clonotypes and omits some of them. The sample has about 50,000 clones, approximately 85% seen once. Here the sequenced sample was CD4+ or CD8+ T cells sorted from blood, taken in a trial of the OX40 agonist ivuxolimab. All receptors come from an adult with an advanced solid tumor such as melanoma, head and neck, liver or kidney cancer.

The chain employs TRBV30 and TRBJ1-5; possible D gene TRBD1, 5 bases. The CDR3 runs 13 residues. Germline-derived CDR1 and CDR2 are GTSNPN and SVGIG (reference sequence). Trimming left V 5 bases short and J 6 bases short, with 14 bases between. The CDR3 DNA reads TGTGCCTGGGGACACCGAGGGAGTCAGCCCCAGCATTTT. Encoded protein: CAWGHRGSQPQHF. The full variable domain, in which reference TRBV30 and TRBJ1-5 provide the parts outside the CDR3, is SQTIHQWPATLVQPVGSPLSLECTVEGTSNPNLYWYRQAAGRGLQLLFYSVGIGQISSEVPQNLSASRPQDRQFILSSKKLLLSDSGFYLCAWGHRGSQPQHFGDGTRLSIL.

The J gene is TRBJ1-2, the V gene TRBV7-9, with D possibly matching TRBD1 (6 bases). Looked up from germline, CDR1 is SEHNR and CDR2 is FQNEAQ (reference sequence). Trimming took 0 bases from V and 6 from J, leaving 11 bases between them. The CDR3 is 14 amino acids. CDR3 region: CASSLAQGLNGYTF. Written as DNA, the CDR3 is TGTGCCAGCAGCTTAGCCCAGGGGCTCAATGGCTACACCTTC.

DNA for the CDR3: TGTGCCAGCAGCGCCATCCCCTTTGACGGGAGAACCTACGAGCAGTACTTC. Its protein product is CASSAIPFDGRTYEQYF. The chain recombines TRBV7-2 with TRBJ2-7, with a possible D match to TRBD2 (6 bases). The CDR3 is 17 amino acids. Trimming took 5 bases from V and 2 from J, leaving 22 bases between them. From germline, CDR1 is SGHTA and CDR2 FQGNSA.

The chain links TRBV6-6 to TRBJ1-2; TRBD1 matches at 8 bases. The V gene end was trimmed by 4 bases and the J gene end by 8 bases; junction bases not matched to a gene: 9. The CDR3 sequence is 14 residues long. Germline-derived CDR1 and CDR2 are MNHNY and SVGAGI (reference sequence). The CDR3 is CASSSPDRVLGYTF. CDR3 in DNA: TGTGCCAGCAGTTCCCCGGACAGGGTACTAGGCTACACCTTC.

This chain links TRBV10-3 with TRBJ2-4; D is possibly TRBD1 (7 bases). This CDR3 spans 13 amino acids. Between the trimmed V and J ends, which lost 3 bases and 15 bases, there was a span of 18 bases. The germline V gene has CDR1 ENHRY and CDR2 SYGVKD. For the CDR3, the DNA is TGTGCCATCAGTGACGGCGGAGGGGGCCGTCCGTACTTC. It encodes CAISDGGGGRPYF.

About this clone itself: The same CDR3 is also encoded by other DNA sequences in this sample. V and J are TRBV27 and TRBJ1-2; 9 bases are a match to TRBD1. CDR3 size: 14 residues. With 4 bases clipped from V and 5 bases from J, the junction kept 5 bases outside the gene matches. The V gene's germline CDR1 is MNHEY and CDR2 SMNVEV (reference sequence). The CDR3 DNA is TGTGCCAGCAGTTCTCCGGGACAGGGATATGGCTACACCTTC. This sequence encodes CASSSPGQGYGYTF.

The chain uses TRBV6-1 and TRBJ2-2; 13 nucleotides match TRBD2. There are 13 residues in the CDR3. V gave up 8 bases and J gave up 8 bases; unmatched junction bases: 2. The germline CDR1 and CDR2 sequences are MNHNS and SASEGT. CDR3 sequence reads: CASGLAGVGELFF. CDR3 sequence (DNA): TGTGCCAGCGGACTAGCGGGAGTGGGGGAGCTGTTTTTT.

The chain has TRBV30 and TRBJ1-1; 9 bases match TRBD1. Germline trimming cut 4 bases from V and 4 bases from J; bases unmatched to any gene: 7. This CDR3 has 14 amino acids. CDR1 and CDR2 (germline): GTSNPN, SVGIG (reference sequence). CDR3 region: CAWTTGTGTTEAFF. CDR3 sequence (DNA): TGTGCCTGGACCACCGGGACAGGGACCACTGAAGCTTTCTTT.

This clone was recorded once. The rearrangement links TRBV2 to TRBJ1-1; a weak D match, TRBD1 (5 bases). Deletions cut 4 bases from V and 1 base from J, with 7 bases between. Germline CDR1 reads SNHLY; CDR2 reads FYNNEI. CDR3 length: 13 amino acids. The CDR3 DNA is TGTGCCAGCAGTGTTGGGGGGAACACTGAAGCTTTCTTT. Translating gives CASSVGGNTEAFF.

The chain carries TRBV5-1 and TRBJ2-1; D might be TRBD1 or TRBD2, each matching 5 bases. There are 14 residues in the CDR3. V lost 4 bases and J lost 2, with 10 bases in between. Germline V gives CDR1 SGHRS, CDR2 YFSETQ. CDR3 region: CASSPPGPYNEQFF. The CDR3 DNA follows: TGCGCCAGCAGCCCTCCGGGACCCTACAATGAGCAGTTCTTC.

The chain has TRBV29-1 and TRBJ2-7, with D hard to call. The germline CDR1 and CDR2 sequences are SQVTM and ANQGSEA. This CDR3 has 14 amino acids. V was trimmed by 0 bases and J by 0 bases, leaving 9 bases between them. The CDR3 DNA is TGCAGCGTTGAAGAGTTTACCGACTCCTACGAGCAGTACTTC. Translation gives CSVEEFTDSYEQYF.